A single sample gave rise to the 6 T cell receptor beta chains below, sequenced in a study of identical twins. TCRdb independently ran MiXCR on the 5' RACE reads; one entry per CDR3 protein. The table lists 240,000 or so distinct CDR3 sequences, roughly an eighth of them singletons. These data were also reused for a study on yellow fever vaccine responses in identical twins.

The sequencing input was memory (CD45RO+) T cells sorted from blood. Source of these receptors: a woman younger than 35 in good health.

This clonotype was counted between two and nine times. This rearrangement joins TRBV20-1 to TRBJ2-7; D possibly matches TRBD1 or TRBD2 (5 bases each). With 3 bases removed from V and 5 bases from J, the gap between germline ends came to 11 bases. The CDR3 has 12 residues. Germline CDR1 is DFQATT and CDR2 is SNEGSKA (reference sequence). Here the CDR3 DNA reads TGCAGTGCTAGCCAGGGACCGAACGAGCAGTACTTC. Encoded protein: CSASQGPNEQYF.

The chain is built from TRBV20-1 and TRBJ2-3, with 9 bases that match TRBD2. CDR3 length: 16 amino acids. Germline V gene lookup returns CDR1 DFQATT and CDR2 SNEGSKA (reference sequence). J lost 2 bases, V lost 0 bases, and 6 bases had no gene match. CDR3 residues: CSARDWASGDTDTQYF. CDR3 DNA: TGCAGTGCTAGAGATTGGGCTAGCGGGGACACAGATACGCAGTATTTT.

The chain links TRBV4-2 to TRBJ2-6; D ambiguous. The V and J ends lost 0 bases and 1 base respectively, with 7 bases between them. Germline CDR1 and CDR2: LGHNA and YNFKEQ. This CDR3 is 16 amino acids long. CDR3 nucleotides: TGTGCCAGCAGCCAAGATGAGGTGTCTGGGGCCAACGTCCTGACTTTC. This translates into CASSQDEVSGANVLTF.

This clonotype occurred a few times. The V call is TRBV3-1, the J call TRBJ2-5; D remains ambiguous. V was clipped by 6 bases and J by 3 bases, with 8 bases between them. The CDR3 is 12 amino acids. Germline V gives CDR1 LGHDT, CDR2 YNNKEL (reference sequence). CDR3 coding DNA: TGTGCCAGCAGGGTTCGGGAAGAGACCCAGTACTTC. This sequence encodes CASRVREETQYF.

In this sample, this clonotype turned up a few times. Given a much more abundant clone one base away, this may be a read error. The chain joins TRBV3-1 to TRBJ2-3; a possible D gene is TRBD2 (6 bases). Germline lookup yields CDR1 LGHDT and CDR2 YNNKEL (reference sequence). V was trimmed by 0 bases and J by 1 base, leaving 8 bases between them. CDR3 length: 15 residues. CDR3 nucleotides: TGTGCCAGCAGCCAAGATGGCGGGGGCACAGATACGCAGTATTTT. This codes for CASSQDGGGTDTQYF.

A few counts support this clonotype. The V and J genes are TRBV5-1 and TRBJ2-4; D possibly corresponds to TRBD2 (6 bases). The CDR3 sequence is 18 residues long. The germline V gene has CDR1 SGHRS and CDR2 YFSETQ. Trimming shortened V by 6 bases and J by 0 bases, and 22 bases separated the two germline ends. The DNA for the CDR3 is TGCGCCAGCAAAAATGGGGTGGGACTGGAAATAGCCAAAAACATTCAGTACTTC. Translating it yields CASKNGVGLEIAKNIQYF.